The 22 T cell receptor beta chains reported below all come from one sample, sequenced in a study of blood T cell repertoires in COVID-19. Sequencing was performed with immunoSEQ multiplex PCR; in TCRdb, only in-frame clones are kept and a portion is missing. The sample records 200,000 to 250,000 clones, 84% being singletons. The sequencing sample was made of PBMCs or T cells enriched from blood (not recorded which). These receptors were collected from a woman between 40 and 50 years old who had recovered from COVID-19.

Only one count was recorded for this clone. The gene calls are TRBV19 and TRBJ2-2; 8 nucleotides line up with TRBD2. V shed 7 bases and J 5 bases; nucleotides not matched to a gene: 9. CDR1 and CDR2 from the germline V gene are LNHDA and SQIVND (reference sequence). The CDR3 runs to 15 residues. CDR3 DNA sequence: TGTGCCAGTAAAGTTGCGGGAGGTCGGACCGGGGAGCTGTTTTTT. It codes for CASKVAGGRTGELFF. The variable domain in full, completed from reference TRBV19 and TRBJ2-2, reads DGGITQSPKYLFRKEGQNVTLSCEQNLNHDAMYWYRQDPGQGLRLIYYSQIVNDFQKGDIAEGYSVSREKKESFPLTVTSAQKNPTAFYLCASKVAGGRTGELFFGEGSRLTVL.

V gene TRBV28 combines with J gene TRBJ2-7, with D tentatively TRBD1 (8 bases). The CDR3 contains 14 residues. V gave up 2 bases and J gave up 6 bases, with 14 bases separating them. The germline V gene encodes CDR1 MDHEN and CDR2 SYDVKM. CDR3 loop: CASSLEQGEGEQYF. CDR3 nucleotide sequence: TGTGCCAGCAGTTTAGAACAGGGGGAGGGCGAGCAGTACTTC. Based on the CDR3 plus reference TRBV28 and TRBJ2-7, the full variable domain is DVKVTQSSRYLVKRTGEKVFLECVQDMDHENMFWYRQDPGLGLRLIYFSYDVKMKEKGDIPEGYSVSREKKERFSLILESASTNQTSMYLCASSLEQGEGEQYFGPGTRLTVT.

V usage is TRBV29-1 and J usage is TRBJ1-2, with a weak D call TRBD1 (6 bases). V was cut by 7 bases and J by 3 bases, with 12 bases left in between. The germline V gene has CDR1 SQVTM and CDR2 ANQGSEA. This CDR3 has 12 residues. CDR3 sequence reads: CSALQGDYGYTF. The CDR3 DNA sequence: TGCAGCGCGCTACAGGGTGACTATGGCTACACCTTC.

This chain's CDR3 is CASSQFQGRFPYEQYV. DNA of the CDR3: TGCGCCAGCAGTCAATTCCAGGGGCGATTCCCCTACGAGCAGTACGTC. The chain recombines TRBV23-1 with TRBJ2-7, with D possibly matching TRBD1 (6 bases). TRBV23-1 is treated as an ORF (open reading frame) with a function not yet certain. The length of the CDR3 is 16 residues. Trimming stripped 1 base from V and 2 bases from J, with 15 bases between.

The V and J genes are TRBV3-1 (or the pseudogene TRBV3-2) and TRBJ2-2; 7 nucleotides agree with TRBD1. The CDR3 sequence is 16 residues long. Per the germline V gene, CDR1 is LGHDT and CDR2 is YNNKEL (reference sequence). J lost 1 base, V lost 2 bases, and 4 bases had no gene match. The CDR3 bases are TGTGCCAGCAGCCAACCCAGACAGGGGAACACCGGGGAGCTGTTTTTT. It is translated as CASSQPRQGNTGELFF.

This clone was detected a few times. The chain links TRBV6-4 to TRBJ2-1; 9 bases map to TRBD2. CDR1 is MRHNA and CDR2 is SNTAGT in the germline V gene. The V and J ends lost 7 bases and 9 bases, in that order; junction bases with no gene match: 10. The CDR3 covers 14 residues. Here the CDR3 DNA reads TGTGCCAGCAAGAGTGTAGCGGGAGCTAGTGAGCAGTTCTTC. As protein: CASKSVAGASEQFF.

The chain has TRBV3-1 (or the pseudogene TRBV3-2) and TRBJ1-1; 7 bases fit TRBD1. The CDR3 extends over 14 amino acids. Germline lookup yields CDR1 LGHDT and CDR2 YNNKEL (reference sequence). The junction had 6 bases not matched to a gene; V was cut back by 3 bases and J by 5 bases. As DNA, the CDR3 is TGTGCCAGCAGCCACCGGGACAGACTAACTGAAGCTTTCTTT. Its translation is CASSHRDRLTEAFF.

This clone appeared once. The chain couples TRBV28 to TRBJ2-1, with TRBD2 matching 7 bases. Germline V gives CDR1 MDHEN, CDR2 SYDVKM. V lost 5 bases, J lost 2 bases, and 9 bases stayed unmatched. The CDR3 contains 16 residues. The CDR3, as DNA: TGTGCCAGCAGTCCCATAGCGGGCGCGCCCTACAATGAGCAGTTCTTC. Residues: CASSPIAGAPYNEQFF.

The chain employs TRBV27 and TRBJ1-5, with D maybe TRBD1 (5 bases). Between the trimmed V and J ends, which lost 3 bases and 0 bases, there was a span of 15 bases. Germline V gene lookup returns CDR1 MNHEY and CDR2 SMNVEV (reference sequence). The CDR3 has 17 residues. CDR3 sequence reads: CASSFPLRQYSNQPQHF. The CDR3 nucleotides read TGTGCCAGCAGTTTCCCCCTTAGACAGTATAGCAATCAGCCCCAGCATTTT.

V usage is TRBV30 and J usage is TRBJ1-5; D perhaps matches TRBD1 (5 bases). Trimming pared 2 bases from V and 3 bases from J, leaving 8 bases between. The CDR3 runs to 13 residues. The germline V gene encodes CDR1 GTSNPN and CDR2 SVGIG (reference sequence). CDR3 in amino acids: CAWSRGNNQPQHF. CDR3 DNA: TGTGCCTGGAGTCGGGGGAACAATCAGCCCCAGCATTTT.

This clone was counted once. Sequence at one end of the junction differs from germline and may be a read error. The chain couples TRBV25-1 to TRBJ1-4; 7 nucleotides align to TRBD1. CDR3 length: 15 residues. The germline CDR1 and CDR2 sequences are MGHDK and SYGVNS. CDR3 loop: CASSPSQGGGEKLFF. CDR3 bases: TGTGCTAGCAGTCCATCGCAGGGGGGTGGTGAAAAACTGTTTTTT.

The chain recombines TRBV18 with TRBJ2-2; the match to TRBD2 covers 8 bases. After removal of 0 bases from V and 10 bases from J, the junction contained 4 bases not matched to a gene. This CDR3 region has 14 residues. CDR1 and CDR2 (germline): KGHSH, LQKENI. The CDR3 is CASSPPSGREELFF. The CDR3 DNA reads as TGTGCCAGCTCACCACCCTCCGGGAGGGAGGAGCTGTTTTTT.

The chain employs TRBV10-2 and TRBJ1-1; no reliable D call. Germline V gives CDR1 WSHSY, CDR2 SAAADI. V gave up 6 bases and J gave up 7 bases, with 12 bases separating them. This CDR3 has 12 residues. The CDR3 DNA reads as TGCGCCAGCAGCCCTCGTTCAGGTGAAGCTTTCTTT. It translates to CASSPRSGEAFF.

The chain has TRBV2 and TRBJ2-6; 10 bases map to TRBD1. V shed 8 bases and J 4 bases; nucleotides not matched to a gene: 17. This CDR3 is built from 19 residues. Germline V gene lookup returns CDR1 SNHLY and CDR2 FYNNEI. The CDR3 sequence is CASYLIRDRGSSGANVLTF. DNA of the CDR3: TGTGCCAGCTATCTTATTAGGGACAGGGGAAGTTCAGGGGCCAACGTCCTGACTTTC. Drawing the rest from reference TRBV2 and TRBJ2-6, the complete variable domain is EPEVTQTPSHQVTQMGQEVILRCVPISNHLYFYWYRQILGQKVEFLVSFYNNEISEKSEIFDDQFSVERPDGSNFTLKIRSTKLEDSAMYFCASYLIRDRGSSGANVLTFGAGSRLTVL.

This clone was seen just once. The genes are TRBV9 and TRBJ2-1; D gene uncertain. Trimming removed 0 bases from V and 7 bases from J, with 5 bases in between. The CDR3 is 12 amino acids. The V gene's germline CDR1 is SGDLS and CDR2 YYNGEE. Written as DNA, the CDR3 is TGTGCCAGCAGCGTAGGAGTAAATGAGCAGTTCTTC. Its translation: CASSVGVNEQFF.

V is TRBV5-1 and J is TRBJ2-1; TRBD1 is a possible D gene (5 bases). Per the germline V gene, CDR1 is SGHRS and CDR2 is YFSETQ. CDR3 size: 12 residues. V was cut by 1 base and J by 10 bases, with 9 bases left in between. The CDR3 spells CASSLMGPEQFF. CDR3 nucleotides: TGCGCCAGCAGCTTGATGGGGCCCGAGCAGTTCTTC.

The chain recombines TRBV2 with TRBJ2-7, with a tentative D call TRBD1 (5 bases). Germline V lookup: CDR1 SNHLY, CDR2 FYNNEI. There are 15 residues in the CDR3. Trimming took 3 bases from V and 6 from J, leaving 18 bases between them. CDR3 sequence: CASSDQARVRPEQYF. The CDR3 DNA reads TGTGCCAGCAGTGACCAGGCCAGGGTTCGTCCCGAGCAGTACTTC.

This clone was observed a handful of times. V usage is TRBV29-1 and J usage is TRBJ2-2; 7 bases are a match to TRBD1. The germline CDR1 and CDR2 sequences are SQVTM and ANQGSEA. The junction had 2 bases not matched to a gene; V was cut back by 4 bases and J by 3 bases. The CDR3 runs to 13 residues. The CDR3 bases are TGCAGCGTTGGGGACAGAGACACCGGGGAGCTGTTTTTT. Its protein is CSVGDRDTGELFF.

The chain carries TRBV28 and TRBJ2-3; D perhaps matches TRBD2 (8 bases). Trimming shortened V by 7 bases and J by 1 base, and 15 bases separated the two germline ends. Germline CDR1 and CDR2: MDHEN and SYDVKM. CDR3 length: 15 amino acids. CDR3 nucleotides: TGTGCCAGCAACGGGAGGGGGCCGGGCACAGATACGCAGTATTTT. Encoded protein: CASNGRGPGTDTQYF. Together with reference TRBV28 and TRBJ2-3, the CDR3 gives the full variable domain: DVKVTQSSRYLVKRTGEKVFLECVQDMDHENMFWYRQDPGLGLRLIYFSYDVKMKEKGDIPEGYSVSREKKERFSLILESASTNQTSMYLCASNGRGPGTDTQYFGPGTRLTVL.

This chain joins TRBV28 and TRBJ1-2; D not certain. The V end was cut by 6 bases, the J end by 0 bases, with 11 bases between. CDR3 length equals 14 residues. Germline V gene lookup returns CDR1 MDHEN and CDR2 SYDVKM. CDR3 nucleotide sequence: TGTGCCAGCAGGGGAGGCGGCCCTAACTATGGCTACACCTTC. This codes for CASRGGGPNYGYTF.

CDR3 sequence (DNA): TGTGCCAGCAGCCAACGCGGGAGCTACGAGCAGTACTTC. It specifies CASSQRGSYEQYF. The gene calls are TRBV16 and TRBJ2-7, with TRBD2 matching 7 bases. CDR1 is KGHSY, CDR2 FQNENV, per germline. J lost 3 bases, V lost 2 bases, and 1 base had no gene match. CDR3 length: 13 residues. The whole variable domain, remainder taken from reference TRBV16 and TRBJ2-7, is GEEVAQTPKHLVRGEGQKAKLYCAPIKGHSYVFWYQQVLKNEFKFLISFQNENVFDETGMPKERFSAKCLPNSPCSLEIQATKLEDSAVYFCASSQRGSYEQYFGPGTRLTVT.

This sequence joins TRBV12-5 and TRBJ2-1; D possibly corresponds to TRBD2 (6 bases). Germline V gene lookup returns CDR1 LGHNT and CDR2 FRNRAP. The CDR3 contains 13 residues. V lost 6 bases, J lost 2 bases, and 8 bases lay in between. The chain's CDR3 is CASGTGAYNEQFF. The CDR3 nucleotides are TGTGCTAGTGGGACGGGGGCCTACAATGAGCAGTTCTTC.